This TCR beta chain emerged from a study of response to subunit inactivated influenza vaccine. At least ten counts were recorded for this clonotype. This CDR3 is 15 amino acids long. Trimming removed 6 bases at V and 1 base at J, with 14 bases between. TCRdb called the RT-PCR reads again in MiXCR, with one record for every CDR3 protein. The table has more than 450,000 distinct CDR3 sequences, around 11% seen once. These data were likewise used in another study, on T cells expressing NK-cell markers. As reported in that work: UMI-tagged 5'RACE template switching yielded the TCR beta cDNA. Sorted T-cell subsets CD3+CD56+NKG2C+, CD3+CD56+NKG2C- and CD3+CD56-NKG2C+ were TCR beta-sequenced. One of eight sequenced donors was HCMV-seronegative; the other seven were seropositive. The study found dominant NKG2C+ clonotypes at about 1.0-8% of CD8+ T cells in about six donors. These clonotypes also led the CD3+CD56-NKG2C+ fraction in a few donors.

The chain couples TRBV12-3 or TRBV12-4 to TRBJ2-3; perhaps TRBD1 as D (5 bases). This sample comprised PBMCs from blood, obtained on the day of vaccination. This clonotype originated in a man aged 45-60 years who received an inactivated influenza vaccine. CDR3 sequence reads: CASSPGQGGTDTQYF. DNA for the CDR3: TGTGCCAGCAGCCCCGGACAAGGGGGCACAGATACGCAGTATTTT.